This T cell receptor beta chain was found in a study of blood T cell repertoires in COVID-19. Germline CDR1 reads MDHEN; CDR2 reads SYDVKM. This CDR3 comprises 13 residues. Deletions cut 7 bases from V and 1 base from J, with 10 bases between. Original processing notes: Quantification of nucleated cells was approximated via reference gene primer amplification. The protocol was immunoSEQ multiplex PCR, while the TCRdb copy is restricted to in-frame clones and leaves out a portion. V and J calls and clone size are those listed in that table; D and trimming were worked out from the DNA. This sample carries approximately 210,000 clones, 80% to 90% of them seen once, and the ten largest clones take roughly 15%.

Sequencing input: PBMCs or T cells enriched from blood (not recorded which). The chain employs TRBV28 and TRBJ1-2; a possible D gene is TRBD1 (6 bases). The sequence came from a woman between 50 and 59 years old with acute COVID-19. Here the CDR3 DNA reads TGTGCCAGCAAACCGGGACATAACTATGGCTACACCTTC. This gives the protein CASKPGHNYGYTF.